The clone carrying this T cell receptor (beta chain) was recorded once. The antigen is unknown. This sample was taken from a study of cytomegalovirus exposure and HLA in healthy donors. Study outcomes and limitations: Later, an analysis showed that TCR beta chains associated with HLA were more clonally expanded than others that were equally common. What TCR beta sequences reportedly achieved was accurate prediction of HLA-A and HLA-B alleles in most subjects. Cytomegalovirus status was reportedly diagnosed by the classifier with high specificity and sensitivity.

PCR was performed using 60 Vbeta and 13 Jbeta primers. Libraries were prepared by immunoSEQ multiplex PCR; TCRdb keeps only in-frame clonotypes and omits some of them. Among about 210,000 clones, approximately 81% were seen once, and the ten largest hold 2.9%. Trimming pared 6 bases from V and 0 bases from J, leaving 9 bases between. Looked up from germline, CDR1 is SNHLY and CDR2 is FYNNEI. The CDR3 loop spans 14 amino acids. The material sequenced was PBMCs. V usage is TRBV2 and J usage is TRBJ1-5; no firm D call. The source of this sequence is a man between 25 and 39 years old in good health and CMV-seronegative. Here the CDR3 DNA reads TGTGCCAGCAGGGCCCAGTATAGCAATCAGCCCCAGCATTTT. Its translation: CASRAQYSNQPQHF. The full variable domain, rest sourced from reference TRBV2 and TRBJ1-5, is EPEVTQTPSHQVTQMGQEVILRCVPISNHLYFYWYRQILGQKVEFLVSFYNNEISEKSEIFDDQFSVERPDGSNFTLKIRSTKLEDSAMYFCASRAQYSNQPQHFGDGTRLSIL.